A selection of T cell receptor beta chains follows, all from one sample in a study of T cell repertoires in cytomegalovirus infection. MiXCR, applied by TCRdb to the reads, yields one record per CDR3 protein. This table holds 310,000 or so distinct CDR3 sequences, 8% to 10% found once. Sample: PBMCs. The receptors were gathered from a human donor in good health (CMV status not recorded). Some clones in this sample may be carry-over from other donors' samples. The conserved cysteine and the conserved F or W are not part of the CDR3 here.

TRBJ2-3 | TRBV28 | ASSWSDRFTDTQY
TRBJ1-6 | TRBV7-6 | ASSPGTVNSPLH
TRBJ1-4 | TRBV20-1 | SAPAWDEKLF
TRBJ1-2 | TRBV12-3/TRBV12-4 | ASTPRETFNYGYT
TRBJ2-3 | TRBV7-2 | ASSFLGGRTDTQY
TRBJ1-1 | TRBV19 | ASKDRRNTEAF
TRBJ2-5 | TRBV6-5 | ASSYSTRDAETQY
TRBJ1-6 | TRBV6-2/TRBV6-3 | ASSRTGGGSPLH
TRBJ2-1 | TRBV29-1 | SVEIRAGSYNEQF
TRBJ2-1 | TRBV20-1 | SARLTGRNEQF
TRBJ2-3 | TRBV4-2 | ASSQEEADYTDTQY
TRBJ2-1 | TRBV7-2 | ASSGGRVEF
TRBJ1-2 | TRBV20-1 | SAMGQIQYGYT
TRBJ2-1 | TRBV2 | ASSDPQRGGNEQF
TRBJ2-7 | TRBV27 | ASSLPLLNSEQY
TRBJ1-2 | TRBV29-1 | SVEDGRGGYGYT
TRBJ2-5 | TRBV6-5 | ASSLRGSGWTETQY
TRBJ2-5 | TRBV7-2 | ASSNSSILTQY
TRBJ2-5 | TRBV28 | ASSFGPRGQETQY
TRBJ2-5 | TRBV2 | ASNWGTQY
TRBJ1-1 | TRBV5-5 | ASSRDGQNTEAF
TRBJ1-1 | TRBV29-1 | STHETAGLTEAF
TRBJ1-2 | TRBV28 | ASSLSVGRHYGYT
TRBJ2-5 | TRBV6-5 | ASSYSTSGGAETQY
TRBJ2-5 | TRBV7-9 | ASSERIVETQY
TRBJ1-5 | TRBV2 | ASSGGLSSNQPQH
TRBJ2-1 | TRBV7-2 | ASSLWGSSSYNEQF
TRBJ2-6 | TRBV20-1 | SAPSGANVLT
TRBJ2-1 | TRBV7-9 | ASSSSGTGKNNEQF
TRBJ1-2 | TRBV9 | ASSVEQGRYGYT
TRBJ1-6 | TRBV7-2 | ASSLRGQRNSPLH
TRBJ2-4 | TRBV3-1 | ASSQGQVAKNIQY
TRBJ2-1 | TRBV20-1 | SALLAGGNNEQF
TRBJ1-1 | TRBV29-1 | SVGALRNTEAF
TRBJ2-1 | TRBV6-6 | ASNLSGPRNEQF
TRBJ1-1 | TRBV6-2/TRBV6-3 | ASSYSRNTEAF
TRBJ1-5 | TRBV29-1 | SVSGGVNQPQH
TRBJ2-1 | TRBV9 | ASSENGLESNEQF
TRBJ2-7 | TRBV7-2 | ASSSRGADPYEQY
TRBJ1-4 | TRBV13 | ASSLGDRTLGEKLF
TRBJ1-2 | TRBV20-1 | SASDRGPYGYT
TRBJ1-1 | TRBV6-1 | ASSVDRVTEAF
TRBJ1-1 | TRBV25-1 | ASRARTGGAGQNTEAF
TRBJ2-3 | TRBV10-3 | AARASLAGATDTQY
TRBJ1-1 | TRBV27 | ASSLRGFFTRRTEAF
TRBJ2-1 | TRBV19 | ASSIKPVGFNEQF
TRBJ2-5 | TRBV7-8 | ASREGTSGGPGETQY
TRBJ2-7 | TRBV20-1 | SARGRRGAYEQY